This T cell receptor (beta chain) was retrieved from a study of radiation and T cells in renal cell carcinoma. The protocol was immunoSEQ multiplex PCR, while the TCRdb copy is restricted to in-frame clones and leaves out a portion. The sample has approximately 150,000 clones; approximately 86% are singletons. Germline CDR1 MDHEN, CDR2 SYDVKM. The V gene end was trimmed by 2 bases and the J gene end by 4 bases; junction bases not matched to a gene: 5. The CDR3 runs to 15 residues. This clone was picked up a small number of times. Documented time point: blood 4 weeks post-SBRT, at nephrectomy. Specified treatment: 15 Gy SBRT to primary tumor, nephrectomy 4 weeks later. Nephrectomy followed 15 Gy stereotactic body radiation by 4 weeks. Blood was sampled at baseline, 2 weeks and 4 weeks after SBRT. Clear cell pathology was present in this patient's renal cell carcinoma.

This chain connects TRBV28 to TRBJ2-3; 8 bases agree with TRBD1. Sequences were derived from blood, sampled from a patient whose treatment included radiotherapy and nephrectomy. The source is a woman in her forties or fifties with renal cell carcinoma. CDR3 DNA: TGTGCCAGCAGTTTACCGACAGGGGTTTCAGATACGCAGTATTTT. The encoded protein is CASSLPTGVSDTQYF.